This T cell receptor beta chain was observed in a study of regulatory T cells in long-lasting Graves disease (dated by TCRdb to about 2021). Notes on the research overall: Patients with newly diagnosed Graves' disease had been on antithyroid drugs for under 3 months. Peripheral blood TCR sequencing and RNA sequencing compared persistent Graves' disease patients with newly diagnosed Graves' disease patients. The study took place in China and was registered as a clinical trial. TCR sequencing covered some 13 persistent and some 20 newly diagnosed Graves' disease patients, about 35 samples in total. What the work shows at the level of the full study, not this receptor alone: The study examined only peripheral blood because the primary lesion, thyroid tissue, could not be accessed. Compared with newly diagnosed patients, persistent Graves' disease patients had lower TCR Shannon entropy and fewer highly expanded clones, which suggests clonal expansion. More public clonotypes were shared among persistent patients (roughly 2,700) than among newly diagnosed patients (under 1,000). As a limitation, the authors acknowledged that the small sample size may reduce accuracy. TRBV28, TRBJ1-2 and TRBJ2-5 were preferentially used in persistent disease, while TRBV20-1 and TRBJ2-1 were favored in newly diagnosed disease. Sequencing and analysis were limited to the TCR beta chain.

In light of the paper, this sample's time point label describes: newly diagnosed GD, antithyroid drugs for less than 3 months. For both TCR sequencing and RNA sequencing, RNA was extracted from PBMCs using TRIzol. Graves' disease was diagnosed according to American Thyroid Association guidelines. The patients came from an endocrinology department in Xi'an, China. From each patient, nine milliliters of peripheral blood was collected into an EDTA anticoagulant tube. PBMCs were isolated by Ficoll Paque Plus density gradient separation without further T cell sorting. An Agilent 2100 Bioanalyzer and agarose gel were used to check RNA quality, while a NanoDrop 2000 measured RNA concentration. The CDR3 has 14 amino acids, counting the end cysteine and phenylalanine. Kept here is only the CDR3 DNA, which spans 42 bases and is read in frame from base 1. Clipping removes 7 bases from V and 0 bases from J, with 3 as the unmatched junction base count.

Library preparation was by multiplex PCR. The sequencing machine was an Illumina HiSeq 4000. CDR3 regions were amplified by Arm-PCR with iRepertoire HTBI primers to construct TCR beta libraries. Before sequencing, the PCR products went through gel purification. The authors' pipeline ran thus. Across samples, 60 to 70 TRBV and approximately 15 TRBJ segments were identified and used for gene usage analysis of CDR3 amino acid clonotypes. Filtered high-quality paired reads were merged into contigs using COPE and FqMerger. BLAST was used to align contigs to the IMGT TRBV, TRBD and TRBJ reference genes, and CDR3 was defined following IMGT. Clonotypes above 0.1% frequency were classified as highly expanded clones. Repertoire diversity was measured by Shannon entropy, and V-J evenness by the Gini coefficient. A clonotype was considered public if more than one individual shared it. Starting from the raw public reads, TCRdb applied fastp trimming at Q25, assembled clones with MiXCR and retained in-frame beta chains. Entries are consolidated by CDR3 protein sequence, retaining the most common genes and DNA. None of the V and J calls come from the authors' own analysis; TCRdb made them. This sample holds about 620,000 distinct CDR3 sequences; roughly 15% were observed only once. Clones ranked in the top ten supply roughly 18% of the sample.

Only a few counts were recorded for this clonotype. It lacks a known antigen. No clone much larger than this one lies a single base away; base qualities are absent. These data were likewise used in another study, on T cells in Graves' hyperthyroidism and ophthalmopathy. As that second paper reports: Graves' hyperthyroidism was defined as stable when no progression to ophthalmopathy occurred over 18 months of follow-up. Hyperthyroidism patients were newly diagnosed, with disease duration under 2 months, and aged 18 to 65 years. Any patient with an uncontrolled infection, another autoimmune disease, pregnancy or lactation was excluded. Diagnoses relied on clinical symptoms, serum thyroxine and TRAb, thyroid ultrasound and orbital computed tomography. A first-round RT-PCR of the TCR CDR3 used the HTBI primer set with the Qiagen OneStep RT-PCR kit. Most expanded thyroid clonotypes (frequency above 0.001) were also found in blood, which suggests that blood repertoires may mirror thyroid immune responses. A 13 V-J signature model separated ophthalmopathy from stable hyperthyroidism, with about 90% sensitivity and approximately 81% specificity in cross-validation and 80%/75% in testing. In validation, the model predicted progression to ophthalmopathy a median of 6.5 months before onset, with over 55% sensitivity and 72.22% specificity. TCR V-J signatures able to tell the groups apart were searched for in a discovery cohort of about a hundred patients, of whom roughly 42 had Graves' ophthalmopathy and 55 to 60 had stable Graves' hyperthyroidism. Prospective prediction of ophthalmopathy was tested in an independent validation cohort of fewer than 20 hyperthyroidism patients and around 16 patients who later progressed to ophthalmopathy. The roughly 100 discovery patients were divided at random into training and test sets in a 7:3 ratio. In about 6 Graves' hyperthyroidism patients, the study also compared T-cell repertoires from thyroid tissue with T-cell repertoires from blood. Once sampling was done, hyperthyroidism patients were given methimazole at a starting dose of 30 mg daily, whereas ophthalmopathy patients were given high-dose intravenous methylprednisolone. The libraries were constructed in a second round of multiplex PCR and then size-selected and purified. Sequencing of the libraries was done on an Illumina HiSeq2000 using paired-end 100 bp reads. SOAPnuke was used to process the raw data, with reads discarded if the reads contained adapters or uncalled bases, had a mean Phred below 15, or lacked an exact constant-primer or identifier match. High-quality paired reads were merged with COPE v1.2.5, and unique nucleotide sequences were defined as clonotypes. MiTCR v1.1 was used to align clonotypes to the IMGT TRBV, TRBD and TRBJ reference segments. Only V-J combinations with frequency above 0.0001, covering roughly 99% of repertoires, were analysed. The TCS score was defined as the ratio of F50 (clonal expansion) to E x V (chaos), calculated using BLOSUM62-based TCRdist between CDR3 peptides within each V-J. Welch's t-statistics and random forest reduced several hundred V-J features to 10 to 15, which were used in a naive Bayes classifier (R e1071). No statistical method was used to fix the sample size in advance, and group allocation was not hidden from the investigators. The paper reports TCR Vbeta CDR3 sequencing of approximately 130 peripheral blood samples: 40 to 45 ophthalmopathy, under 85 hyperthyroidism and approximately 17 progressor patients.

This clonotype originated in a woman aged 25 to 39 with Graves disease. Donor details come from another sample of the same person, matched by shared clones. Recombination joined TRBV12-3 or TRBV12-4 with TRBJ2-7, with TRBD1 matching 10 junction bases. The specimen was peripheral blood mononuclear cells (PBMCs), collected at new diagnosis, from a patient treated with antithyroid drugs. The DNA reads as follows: TGTGCCAGCACCTGGACAGGGGGCTCCTACGAGCAGTACTTC. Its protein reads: CASTWTGGSYEQYF.